Listed below are T cell receptor beta chains from one sample, sequenced in a study of patients and donors after allogeneic stem cell transplantation. TCRdb reanalysed the RT-PCR reads using MiXCR and keeps one entry per CDR3 protein. The sample lists roughly 140,000 distinct CDR3 sequences; about two fifths were seen once. Sequencing used blood, either unsorted or a sorted T cell fraction (not recorded which). These receptors were collected from a human donor who was either an allogeneic HSCT recipient or a stem cell or donor lymphocyte infusion donor (not recorded which). It is not recorded whose cells these are; they may come from a transplant donor. Each CDR3 is given with its conserved first and last residue. Each record gives: J gene, D gene, clone size, V gene, CDR3 protein, CDR3 DNA. A D gene is named only where the DNA matches it firmly. The size field is filled for only some rows; it gives once, few, many or a size class.

>TRBJ2-2|TRBD1|.|TRBV12-3/TRBV12-4
CASSHRGTGELFF
TGTGCCAGCAGCCACAGGGGAACCGGGGAGCTGTTTTTT
>TRBJ1-1|.|.|TRBV4-2
CASSQAGTSNTEAFF
TGTGCCAGCAGCCAAGCAGGGACTTCAAACACTGAAGCTTTCTTT
>TRBJ1-1|.|few|TRBV4-3
CASSQASSDLRNTEAFF
TGCGCCAGCAGCCAAGCTTCCTCGGACTTGAGGAACACTGAAGCTTTCTTT
>TRBJ2-3|TRBD1|.|TRBV11-2
CASSARDRGQITDTQYF
TGTGCCAGCAGCGCCCGGGACAGGGGGCAAATCACAGATACGCAGTATTTT
>TRBJ1-4|.|.|TRBV7-9
CASSLTGSNEILFF
TGTGCCAGCAGTCTTACAGGGAGCAATGAAATACTGTTTTTT
>TRBJ1-1|TRBD1|few|TRBV29-1
CSVDPPGQGRTEAFF
TGCAGCGTTGATCCCCCGGGACAGGGGAGAACTGAAGCTTTCTTT
>TRBJ2-3|.|.|TRBV13
CASSRGEEGNTQYF
TGTGCCAGCAGCCGGGGAGAGGAGGGGAATACGCAGTATTTT
>TRBJ2-5|.|few|TRBV12-3/TRBV12-4
CASSFQGRGAQETQYF
TGTGCCAGCAGTTTTCAGGGCCGTGGGGCCCAAGAGACCCAGTACTTC
>TRBJ1-2|.|.|TRBV10-3
CAISEATATFYGYTF
TGTGCCATCAGTGAGGCTACAGCAACCTTCTATGGCTACACCTTC
>TRBJ1-5|.|.|TRBV29-1
CSVEEREGQPQHF
TGCAGCGTTGAAGAGAGGGAGGGGCAGCCCCAGCATTTT
>TRBJ1-3|TRBD1|few|TRBV5-1
CASSFDRAGNTIYF
TGCGCCAGCAGCTTTGACAGGGCTGGAAACACCATATATTTT
>TRBJ2-1|.|.|TRBV12-5
CASASVLGEQFF
TGTGCTAGTGCATCGGTGCTCGGTGAGCAGTTCTTC
>TRBJ2-7|.|.|TRBV5-5
CASSFGRDYEQYF
TGTGCCAGCAGCTTCGGCAGGGACTACGAGCAGTACTTC
>TRBJ1-2|.|once|TRBV6-1
CASSAGTAQGYTF
TGTGCCAGCAGTGCTGGGACTGCCCAGGGCTACACCTTC
>TRBJ2-5|TRBD1|few|TRBV6-5
CASSRDRESETQYF
TGTGCCAGCAGTCGCGACAGGGAATCGGAGACCCAGTACTTC
>TRBJ2-1|.|.|TRBV12-3/TRBV12-4
CASLQENYNEQFF
TGTGCCAGCCTCCAGGAGAACTACAATGAGCAGTTCTTC
>TRBJ1-3|.|.|TRBV25-1
CASSTTAGNTIYF
TGTGCCAGCAGTACGACAGCTGGAAACACCATATATTTT
>TRBJ2-2|TRBD1|.|TRBV10-2
CASRPGGNGELFF
TGCGCCAGCAGACCAGGGGGAAACGGGGAGCTGTTTTTT
>TRBJ1-1|TRBD1|.|TRBV7-8
CASSSSGTGNTEAFF
TGTGCCAGCAGCTCCTCCGGGACAGGGAACACTGAAGCTTTCTTT
>TRBJ2-4|TRBD1|.|TRBV6-2/TRBV6-3
CASTPDRAPKNIQYF
TGTGCCAGCACCCCGGACAGGGCCCCCAAAAACATTCAGTACTTC
>TRBJ1-4|TRBD1|.|TRBV6-2/TRBV6-3
CASSTSGTGGLEDEKLFF
TGTGCCAGCAGTACCTCCGGGACAGGGGGCTTGGAGGATGAAAAACTGTTTTTT
>TRBJ1-5|TRBD1|few|TRBV29-1
CSVEDTGTGGQPQHF
TGCAGCGTTGAAGACACCGGGACAGGGGGTCAGCCCCAGCATTTT
>TRBJ1-2|.|.|TRBV27
CASSSGPWASYGYTF
TGTGCCAGCAGTTCGGGACCCTGGGCCTCCTATGGCTACACCTTC
>TRBJ2-1|.|.|TRBV6-2/TRBV6-3
CASSFFSTGHPNYNEQFF
TGTGCCAGCAGCTTTTTTTCTACGGGACACCCGAACTACAATGAGCAGTTCTTC
>TRBJ1-3|TRBD1|few|TRBV7-9
CASSLPQDRASGNTIYF
TGTGCCAGCAGCTTACCCCAGGACAGGGCCTCTGGAAACACCATATATTTT
>TRBJ2-5|.|.|TRBV12-3/TRBV12-4
CASSPLGGAETQYF
TGTGCCAGCAGTCCACTTGGGGGGGCCGAGACCCAGTACTTC
>TRBJ1-3|.|.|TRBV12-3/TRBV12-4
CASSLASRGPERNTIYF
TGTGCCAGCAGTTTAGCTTCCAGGGGTCCCGAGAGAAACACCATATATTTT
>TRBJ2-3|.|.|TRBV27
CASSLLVEDTQYF
TGTGCCAGCAGTTTACTCGTCGAGGATACGCAGTATTTT
>TRBJ2-6|.|.|TRBV15
CATSRDLDPGANVLTF
TGTGCCACCAGCAGAGATTTAGATCCTGGGGCCAACGTCCTGACTTTC
>TRBJ2-7|.|.|TRBV6-2/TRBV6-3
CASSPHRDSNIEQYF
TGTGCCAGCAGTCCACACCGGGACTCCAACATAGAGCAGTACTTC
>TRBJ2-1|TRBD1|.|TRBV24-1
CATSDRTGAYNEQFF
TGTGCCACCAGTGATAGGACAGGGGCATACAATGAGCAGTTCTTC
>TRBJ1-2|.|few|TRBV5-6
CASSQTGTYGYTF
TGTGCCAGCAGCCAAACAGGGACCTATGGCTACACCTTC
>TRBJ1-2|TRBD1|.|TRBV4-3
CASSQDRVNYGYTF
TGCGCCAGCAGCCAGGACAGGGTTAACTATGGCTACACCTTC
>TRBJ1-3|.|few|TRBV12-3/TRBV12-4
CASSSHGANRAHSGNTIYF
TGTGCCAGCAGTTCGCATGGGGCAAACAGGGCGCATTCTGGAAACACCATATATTTT